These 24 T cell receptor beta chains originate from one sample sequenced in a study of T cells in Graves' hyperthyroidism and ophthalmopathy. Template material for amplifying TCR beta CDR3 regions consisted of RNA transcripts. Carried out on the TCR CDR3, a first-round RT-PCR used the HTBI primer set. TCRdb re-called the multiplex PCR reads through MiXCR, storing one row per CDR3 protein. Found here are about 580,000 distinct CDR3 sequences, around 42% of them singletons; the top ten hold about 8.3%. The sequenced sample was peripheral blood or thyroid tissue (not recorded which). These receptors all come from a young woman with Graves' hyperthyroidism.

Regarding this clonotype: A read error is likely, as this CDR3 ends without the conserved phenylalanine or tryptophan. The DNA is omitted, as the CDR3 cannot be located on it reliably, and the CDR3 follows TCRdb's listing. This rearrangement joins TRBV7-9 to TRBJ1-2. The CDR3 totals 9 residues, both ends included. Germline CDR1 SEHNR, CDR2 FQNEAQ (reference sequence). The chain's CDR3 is CASSLGSTS.

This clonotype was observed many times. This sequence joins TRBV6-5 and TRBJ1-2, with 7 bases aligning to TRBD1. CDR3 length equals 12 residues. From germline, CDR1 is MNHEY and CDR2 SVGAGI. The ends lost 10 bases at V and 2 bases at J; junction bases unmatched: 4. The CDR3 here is CATTGVNYGYTF. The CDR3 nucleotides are TGTGCCACCACAGGGGTCAACTATGGCTACACCTTC.

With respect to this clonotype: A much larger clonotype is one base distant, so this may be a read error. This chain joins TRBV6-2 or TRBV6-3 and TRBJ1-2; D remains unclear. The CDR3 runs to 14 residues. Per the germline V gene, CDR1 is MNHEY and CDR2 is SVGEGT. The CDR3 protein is CASSRHSVGFGHTF. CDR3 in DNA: TGTGCCAGCAGTCGACACAGCGTCGGGTTTGGCCACACCTTC.

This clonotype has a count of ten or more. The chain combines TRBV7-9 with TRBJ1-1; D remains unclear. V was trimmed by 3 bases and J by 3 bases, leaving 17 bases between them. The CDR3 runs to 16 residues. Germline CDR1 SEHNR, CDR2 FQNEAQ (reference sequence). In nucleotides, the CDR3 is TGTGCCAGCAGCTTTTTCTCAGCCTTTGAGGACACTGAAGCTTTCTTT. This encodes CASSFFSAFEDTEAFF. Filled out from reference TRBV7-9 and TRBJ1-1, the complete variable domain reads DTGVSQNPRHKITKRGQNVTFRCDPISEHNRLYWYRQTLGQGPEFLTYFQNEAQLEKSRLLSDRFSAERPKGSFSTLEIQRTEQGDSAMYLCASSFFSAFEDTEAFFGQGTRLTVV.

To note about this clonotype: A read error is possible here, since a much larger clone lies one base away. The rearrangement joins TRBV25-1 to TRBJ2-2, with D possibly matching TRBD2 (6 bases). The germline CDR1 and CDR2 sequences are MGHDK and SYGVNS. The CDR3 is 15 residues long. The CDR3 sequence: CASRALLKNTGGLFF. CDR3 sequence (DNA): TGTGCCAGCAGGGCACTCCTAAAGAACACCGGGGGGCTGTTTTTT.

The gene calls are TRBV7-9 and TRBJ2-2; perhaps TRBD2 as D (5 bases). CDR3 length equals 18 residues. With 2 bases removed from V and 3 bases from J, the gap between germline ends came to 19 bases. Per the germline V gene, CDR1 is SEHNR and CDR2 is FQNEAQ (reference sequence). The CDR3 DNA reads TGTGCCAGCAGCTTAACTACAGAAGAGGGAAGGGACACCGGGGAGCTGTTTTTT. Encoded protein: CASSLTTEEGRDTGELFF.

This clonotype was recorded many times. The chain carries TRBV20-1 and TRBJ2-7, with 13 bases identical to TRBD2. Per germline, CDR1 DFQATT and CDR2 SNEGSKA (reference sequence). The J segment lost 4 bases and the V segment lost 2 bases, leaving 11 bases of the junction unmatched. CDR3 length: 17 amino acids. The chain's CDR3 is CSARPLPTSGRRYEQYF. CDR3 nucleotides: TGCAGTGCTAGACCACTACCGACTAGCGGGAGGCGATACGAGCAGTACTTC.

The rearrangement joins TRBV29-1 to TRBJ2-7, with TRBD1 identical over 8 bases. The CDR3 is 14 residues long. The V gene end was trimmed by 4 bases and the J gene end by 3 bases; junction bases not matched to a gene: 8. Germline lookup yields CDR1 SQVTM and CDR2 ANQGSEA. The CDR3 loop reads CSVVAGTGNYEQYF. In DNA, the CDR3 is TGCAGCGTTGTAGCCGGGACAGGAAACTACGAGCAGTACTTC.

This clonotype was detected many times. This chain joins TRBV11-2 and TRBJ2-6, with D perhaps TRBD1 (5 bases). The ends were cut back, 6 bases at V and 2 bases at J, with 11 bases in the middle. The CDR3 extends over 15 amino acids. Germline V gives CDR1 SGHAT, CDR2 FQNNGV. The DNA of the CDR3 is TGTGCCAGCAGACCCTTAGGGGCTGGGGCCAACGTCCTGACTTTC. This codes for CASRPLGAGANVLTF. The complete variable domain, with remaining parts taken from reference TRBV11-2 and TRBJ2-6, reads EAGVAQSPRYKIIEKRQSVAFWCNPISGHATLYWYQQILGQGPKLLIQFQNNGVVDDSQLPKDRFSAERLKGVDSTLKIQPAKLEDSAVYLCASRPLGAGANVLTFGAGSRLTVL.

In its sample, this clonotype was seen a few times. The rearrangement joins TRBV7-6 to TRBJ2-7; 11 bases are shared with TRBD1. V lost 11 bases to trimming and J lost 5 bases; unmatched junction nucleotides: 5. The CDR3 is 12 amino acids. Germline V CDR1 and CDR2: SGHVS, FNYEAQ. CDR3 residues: CAGGQGANEQYF. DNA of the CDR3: TGTGCCGGCGGACAGGGGGCCAACGAGCAGTACTTC.

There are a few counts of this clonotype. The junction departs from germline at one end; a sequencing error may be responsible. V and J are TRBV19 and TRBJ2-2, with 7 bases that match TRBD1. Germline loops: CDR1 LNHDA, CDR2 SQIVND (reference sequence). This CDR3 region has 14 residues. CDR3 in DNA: TGTGCCAGTAGTAGAGCGAAAACCGGGACAGAGCAGTTCTTT. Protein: CASSRAKTGTEQFF.

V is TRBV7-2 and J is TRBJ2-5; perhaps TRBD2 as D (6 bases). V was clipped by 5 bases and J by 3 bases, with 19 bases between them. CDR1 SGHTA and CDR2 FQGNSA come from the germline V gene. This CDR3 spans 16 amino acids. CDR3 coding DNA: TGTGCCAGCAGCCAAGGAGGTCCCCCGGGAGAAGAGACCCAGTACTTC. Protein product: CASSQGGPPGEETQYF.

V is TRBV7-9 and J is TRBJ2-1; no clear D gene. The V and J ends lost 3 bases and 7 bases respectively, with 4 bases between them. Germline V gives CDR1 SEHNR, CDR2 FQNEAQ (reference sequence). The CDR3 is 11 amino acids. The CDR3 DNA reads TGTGCCAGCAGCTTCGCGAATGAGCAGTTCTTC. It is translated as CASSFANEQFF.

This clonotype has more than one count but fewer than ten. The CDR3 DNA follows: TGTGCCAGCAGTTCCGCAACAGGGGGGGGCATGGACGAGCAGTACTTC. Amino acids: CASSSATGGGMDEQYF. This chain joins TRBV28 and TRBJ2-7; TRBD1 is a possible D gene (8 bases). Trimming took 4 bases from V and 5 from J, leaving 21 bases between them. Germline V gives CDR1 MDHEN, CDR2 SYDVKM. This CDR3 is built from 16 residues.

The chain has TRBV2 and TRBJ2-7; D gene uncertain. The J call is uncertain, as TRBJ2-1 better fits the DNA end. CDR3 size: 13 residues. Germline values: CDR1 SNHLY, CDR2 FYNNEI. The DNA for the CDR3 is TGTGCCAGCAGTCTAGTTCCCGGTTCGGGGCAGTTCTTC. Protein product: CASSLVPGSGQFF.

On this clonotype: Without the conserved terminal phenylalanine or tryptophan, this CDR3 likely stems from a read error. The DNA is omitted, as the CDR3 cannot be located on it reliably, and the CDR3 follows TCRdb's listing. This CDR3 reads CASSLSSGNFV. The gene calls are TRBV7-2 and TRBJ1-4. The CDR3 is 11 residues long, counting both termini. Germline CDR1 reads SGHTA; CDR2 reads FQGNSA.

CDR3 protein: CATRTMGAGAKNIQYF. CDR3 in DNA: TGTGCCACCAGGACCATGGGGGCGGGAGCCAAAAACATTCAGTACTTC. J is TRBJ2-5 and V is TRBV15; TRBD1 might be the D (6 bases). Near its end, the DNA agrees better with TRBJ2-4, so the J call may be wrong. Germline V gene lookup returns CDR1 LNHNV and CDR2 YYDKDF (reference sequence). This CDR3 is built from 16 residues.

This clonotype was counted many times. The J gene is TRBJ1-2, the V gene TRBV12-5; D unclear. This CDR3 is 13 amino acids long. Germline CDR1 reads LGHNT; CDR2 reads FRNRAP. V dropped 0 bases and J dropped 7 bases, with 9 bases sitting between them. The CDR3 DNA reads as TGTGCTAGTGGTTTGGTATATCAGGTTGGCTACACCTTC. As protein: CASGLVYQVGYTF.

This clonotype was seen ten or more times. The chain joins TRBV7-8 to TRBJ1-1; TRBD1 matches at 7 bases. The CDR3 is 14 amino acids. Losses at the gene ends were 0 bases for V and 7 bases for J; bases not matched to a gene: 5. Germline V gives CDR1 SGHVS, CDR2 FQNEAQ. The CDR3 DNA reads TGTGCCAGCAGCTTAGCGCTCCAGGGGGGTGAAGCTTTCTTT. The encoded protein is CASSLALQGGEAFF.

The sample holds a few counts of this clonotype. CDR3 sequence (DNA): TGTGCCAGCAGTTACGCCTTTGAGGGTTACTCCTACGAGCAGTACTTC. This codes for CASSYAFEGYSYEQYF. The chain combines TRBV12-3 or TRBV12-4 with TRBJ2-7, with D perhaps matching TRBD2 (5 bases). This CDR3 is built from 16 residues. The ends were cut back, 4 bases at V and 0 bases at J, with 16 bases in the middle.

The CDR3 is CSLGQGAAGETQYF. CDR3 DNA: TGCAGCCTGGGACAGGGGGCGGCGGGAGAGACCCAGTACTTC. The gene calls are TRBV29-1 and TRBJ2-5; TRBD1 agrees at 12 bases. CDR3 length: 14 amino acids. Looked up from germline, CDR1 is SQVTM and CDR2 is ANQGSEA. With 8 bases clipped from V and 4 bases from J, the junction kept 8 bases outside the gene matches.

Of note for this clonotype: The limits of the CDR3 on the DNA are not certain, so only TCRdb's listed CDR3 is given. The CDR3 protein is CASSFYICSGTRGNYGYTF. This chain uses TRBV5-1 with TRBJ1-2; the table's D call, TRBD1, has no DNA check behind it. Germline assignment: CDR1 SGHRS and CDR2 YFSETQ. The CDR3 spans 19 residues, counting both ends.

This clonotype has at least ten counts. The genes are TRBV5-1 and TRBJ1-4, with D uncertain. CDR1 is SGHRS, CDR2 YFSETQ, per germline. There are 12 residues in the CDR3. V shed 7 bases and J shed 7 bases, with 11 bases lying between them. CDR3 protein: CASRSLGEKLFF. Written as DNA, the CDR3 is TGCGCCAGCCGCTCCCTCGGTGAAAAACTGTTTTTT.

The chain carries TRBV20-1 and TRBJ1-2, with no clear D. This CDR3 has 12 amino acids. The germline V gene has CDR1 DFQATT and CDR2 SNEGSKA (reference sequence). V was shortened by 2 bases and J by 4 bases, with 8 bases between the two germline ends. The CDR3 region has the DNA TGCAGTGCTAGATCCGGGGTCTATGGCTACACCTTC. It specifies CSARSGVYGYTF.